Listed below are T cell receptor beta chains from one sample, sequenced in a study of shared clonotypes between healthy human individuals. Clones were sequenced by immunoSEQ multiplex PCR, and TCRdb holds only the in-frame ones, with some missing. The sample records 300,000 to 400,000 clones, 73% being singletons. Sequencing input: memory CD4+ T cells sorted from blood. Receptors originate from a man aged 30 to 45 in good health. The CDR3 runs from the conserved cysteine through the conserved F or W. A D gene is named only where the DNA matches it firmly. Rows may omit the clone size; those that give it use once, few, many or a size class.

v_call	d_call	clone_size	j_call	cdr3_nt	cdr3_aa
TRBV5-4	NA	NA	TRBJ2-5	TGTGCCAGCAGCTTGGCTTCGACTGAAGAGACCCAGTACTTC	CASSLASTEETQYF
TRBV15	NA	NA	TRBJ2-5	TGTGCCACCAGCAGACGGACATTTCAAGAGACCCAGTACTTC	CATSRRTFQETQYF
TRBV5-6	NA	once	TRBJ2-1	TGTGCCAGCAGCTCGGCGGGACAGCCTGACGGGGAGCAGTTCTTC	CASSSAGQPDGEQFF
TRBV11-1	TRBD1	NA	TRBJ2-1	TGTGCCAGCAGACCGAACAGGGGCTTAAGCTCCTACAATGAGCAGTTCTTC	CASRPNRGLSSYNEQFF
TRBV5-4	NA	NA	TRBJ2-5	TGTGCCAGCAGCTTGGTAGGAGAGACCCAGTACTTC	CASSLVGETQYF
TRBV7-3	TRBD1	NA	TRBJ1-2	TGTGCCAGCGGTGCAGGGGGCCGCTATGGCTACACCTTC	CASGAGGRYGYTF
TRBV2	TRBD1	once	TRBJ1-1	TGTGCCAGCAGTTTTGACAGGGCGAACACTGAAGCTTTCTTT	CASSFDRANTEAFF
TRBV5-1	NA	NA	TRBJ2-2	TGCGCCAGCAGCTTGGAAGCCCACACCGGGGAGCTGTTTTTT	CASSLEAHTGELFF
TRBV10-3	NA	NA	TRBJ2-7	TGTGCCATCCCCCCTCGCGAGCAGTACTTC	CAIPPREQYF
TRBV7-8	NA	NA	TRBJ2-7	TGTGCCAGCAGCTTAGTGGGGACCAAGTACGAGCAGTACTTC	CASSLVGTKYEQYF
TRBV10-3	NA	NA	TRBJ2-3	TGTGCGACAAACGGCGGTCTTAGCACAGATACGCAGTATTTT	CATNGGLSTDTQYF
TRBV6-1	NA	NA	TRBJ2-7	TGTGCCAGCAGTGAAGCGCTTCGAAGAACTTCCTACGAGCAGTACTTC	CASSEALRRTSYEQYF
TRBV11-2	TRBD2	NA	TRBJ2-2	TGTGCCAGCAGCTTAGGGGCGGGAGGCACCGGGGAGCTGTTTTTT	CASSLGAGGTGELFF
TRBV6-4	TRBD2	NA	TRBJ2-2	TGTGCCAGCAGTGACGGGACTAGCACCGGGGAGCTGTTTTTT	CASSDGTSTGELFF
TRBV4-1	TRBD1	NA	TRBJ2-4	TGCGCCAGCAGCCAAATACAACCTCGACAGGGGAGAGGCAAAAACATTCAGTACTTC	CASSQIQPRQGRGKNIQYF
TRBV7-9	TRBD1	NA	TRBJ1-4	TGTGCCAGCAGCCCACAGGGGGAGTATAATGAAAAACTGTTTTTT	CASSPQGEYNEKLFF
TRBV28	NA	NA	TRBJ2-1	TGTGCCACCGCAGGACAGCTCGCCTACAATGAGCAGTTCTTC	CATAGQLAYNEQFF
TRBV7-6	NA	NA	TRBJ2-2	TGTGCCAGCAGTCTTATCGGGAGTGCTGGGGAGCTGTTTTTT	CASSLIGSAGELFF
TRBV7-2	NA	once	TRBJ2-7	TGTGCCAGCAGCTCGGGACTCCGAAACCCCTCCGAGCAGTACTTC	CASSSGLRNPSEQYF
TRBV7-3	NA	NA	TRBJ2-3	TGTGCCAGCAGCCAAGCCTTGGGCGCAGATACGCAGTATTTT	CASSQALGADTQYF